This T cell receptor beta chain was retrieved from a study of T cells expressing NK-cell markers. At the level of the study: Cells sorted as CD3+CD56+NKG2C+, CD3+CD56+NKG2C- and CD3+CD56-NKG2C+ T cells supplied the TCR beta repertoires. General study findings and limits: The leading position in the CD3+CD56-NKG2C+ fraction of a few donors also went to these clonotypes. Top CD8+ clonotypes included the dominant CD3+CD56+NKG2C+ clonotypes in 5 or 6 donors.

The CDR3 is 17 residues long. The germline V gene encodes CDR1 SGHRS and CDR2 YFSETQ. Turning to this clonotype: Its antigen is unidentified.

Libraries used 5'RACE template switching adding universal primer site and UMIs. TCRdb reprocessed the 5' RACE reads, with one entry per CDR3 protein and no DNA. Here the sample table reports about half a million distinct CDR3 sequences. This clonotype was obtained from a woman in her 50s in good health. The chain links TRBV5-1 to TRBJ2-1; the D gene TCRdb calls, TRBD1, cannot be checked with no DNA. Sample: blood T cells: a sorted CD56 or NKG2C T cell subset, CD4+ or CD8+ T cells, or bulk PBMC T cells (not recorded which). CDR3 amino acids: CASSFFLGASADTEQFF.